This T cell receptor beta chain was identified during a study of human T cells and chemical hapten exposure (dated by TCRdb to the early 2020s). The study in broad terms: For sensitization, 2% DPC in acetone was applied to a 2 cm by 2 cm area of upper inner arm skin. Throughout the study period of roughly 24 weeks, patients also received therapeutic DPC doses to the scalp every week. Patch testing on the upper back used Finn chambers containing 0.01% DPC, with scoring done after 6 days according to International Contact Dermatitis Research Group standards. The mostly female patient cohort included alopecia areata with under or over 50% scalp involvement, alopecia totalis and alopecia universalis. Blood samples were taken from patients before sensitization (week 0) and at 2, 6 and about 24 weeks after DPC sensitization. About 27 alopecia patients gave blood for TCR sequencing at one to four time points (pre-sensitization, 2, 6 and 24 weeks). Libraries were combined into a pool for sequencing, and differences in TCR yield between samples came mainly from small differences in library volumes within the pool. In alopecia patients, the study followed how the peripheral blood TCR repertoire changed in vivo over primary and secondary sensitization to diphenylcyclopropenone (DPC), a hapten.

Taken from cysteine to phenylalanine, the CDR3 has 14 residues. CDR3 DNA is the only sequence kept; it has 42 bases, read in frame from the first base. The germline V gene specifies SNHLY as CDR1 and FYNNEI as CDR2. V is shortened by 7 bases, J by 5 bases, and the region joining them spans 14 bases. The intended sense of this specimen's time point label: pre-sensitization, week 0. The treatment or condition label on this specimen signifies: therapeutic diphenylcyclopropenone sensitization with weekly scalp DPC. At each patch-test visit, blood was drawn before the patch test was applied. Eligible patients were aged 18 to 70, diagnosed with alopecia, deemed suitable for DPC therapy, and excluded if pregnant. Total RNA was extracted from unfractionated whole blood collected in Tempus Blood RNA tubes. The method behind the library was RACE. The run used a NextSeq 500. During library preparation, unique molecular identifiers were attached to individual cDNA molecules so that TCRs could be counted in a quantitative, reproducible way. Both TCR alpha and TCR beta chains were sequenced from each blood RNA sample. For the original study's pipeline: A median of approximately 96,000 TCRs per sample was observed, with a range of 23,224 to 690,600. V, J and CDR3 annotation of the TCR reads was carried out using the Decombinator software suite. To make PS versus PT1 abundance plots, every sample was subsampled to the same number of TCRs (28,000). TCRs were defined as expanded if absent before sensitization and observed at least eight times at the 2-week time point. The public reads were run again by TCRdb, first through fastp at Q25 and then through MiXCR, and only productive beta chains were kept. CDR3 protein sequences are deduplicated, and each keeps its most common genes and DNA. TCRdb's processing, not the study's, gives the V and J calls here. The sample contains 300,000 to 450,000 distinct CDR3 sequences, 5.1% of them found a single time. The top ten constitute approximately 2.8% of the sample.

What the authors observed across the whole study: Because every patient had alopecia, a presumed autoimmune disease, the patients' immune response might differ from that of healthy individuals. DPC sensitization did not change how many TCRs were above 1 in 1000 frequency, and no evidence was found of alterations in global repertoire structure. Patch test score was positively correlated with the number of PT1 expanded TCRs, with significance at thresholds 8, 16 and 32 but not at 4. Significantly more large CDR3 similarity clusters were formed by expanded TCRs than by pre-sensitization or healthy control sets, consistent with antigen-driven responses. Repeated subsampling changed both the strength of the expansion versus patch-test correlation and the threshold at which that correlation became significant.

This clonotype was recorded a few times. Which antigen it targets is not known. There are no base qualities to consult, and no much larger clone falls within one base. Recombination joined TRBV2 with TRBJ1-4, with TRBD1 as a weak D call on 6 bases. The sequencing here drew on whole blood, taken in connection with sensitization to the hapten diphenylcyclopropenone (DPC). The origin of this receptor is a woman aged 45-60 years with alopecia areata. Some clones in this sample may be carry-over from other donors' samples. The CDR3 region has the sequence CASKTGQPNEKLFF. The DNA sequence is given as TGTGCCAGCAAGACAGGCCAGCCGAATGAAAAACTGTTTTTT.